Presented here are 27 T cell receptor beta chains from one specimen sequenced in a study of cytomegalovirus exposure and HLA in healthy donors. PCR amplification relied on 60 Vbeta primers (plus 13 Jbeta primers). Produced via immunoSEQ multiplex PCR; TCRdb's table is partial and in-frame only. The table has 140,000 or so clones, roughly 68% seen once. The material sequenced was PBMCs. The receptors were gathered from a man aged 60 to 75 in good health and CMV-seronegative.

The V gene is TRBV5-4, the J gene TRBJ2-3; D possibly corresponds to TRBD2 (5 bases). CDR3 length equals 16 residues. Germline CDR1 is SGHNT and CDR2 is YYREEE (reference sequence). The ends were cut back, 4 bases at V and 0 bases at J, with 15 bases in the middle. For the CDR3, the DNA is TGTGCCAGCAGCCTCCGGACTGGATCTAGCACAGATACGCAGTATTTT. The encoded protein is CASSLRTGSSTDTQYF.

The chain carries TRBV28 and TRBJ1-5; TRBD1 aligns across 8 bases. J was trimmed by 0 bases and V by 6 bases; bases with no gene match: 1. CDR3 length equals 14 residues. Per the germline V gene, CDR1 is MDHEN and CDR2 is SYDVKM. In nucleotides, the CDR3 is TGTGCCAGCAGCACAGGGGGTAGCAATCAGCCCCAGCATTTT. This gives the protein CASSTGGSNQPQHF. Looking up the rest from reference TRBV28 and TRBJ1-5 gives the full variable domain: DVKVTQSSRYLVKRTGEKVFLECVQDMDHENMFWYRQDPGLGLRLIYFSYDVKMKEKGDIPEGYSVSREKKERFSLILESASTNQTSMYLCASSTGGSNQPQHFGDGTRLSIL.

The chain joins TRBV11-3 to TRBJ2-1, with D uncertain. The V gene lost 1 base and the J gene lost 4 bases, with 5 bases spanning the gap. Germline lookup yields CDR1 SGHNT and CDR2 YENEEA. The CDR3 totals 13 residues. The CDR3 nucleotides are TGTGCCAGCAGCTTAGCCCCGTACAATGAGCAGTTCTTC. It is translated as CASSLAPYNEQFF.

This chain joins TRBV6-5 and TRBJ1-1; D is undetermined. From germline, CDR1 is MNHEY and CDR2 SVGAGI. This CDR3 region has 13 residues. V was shortened by 3 bases and J by 3 bases, with 8 bases between the two germline ends. The CDR3 nucleotides read TGTGCCAGCAGTTATTTTAGCGACACTGAAGCTTTCTTT. Translating gives CASSYFSDTEAFF.

V gene TRBV5-4 combines with J gene TRBJ1-1, with D maybe TRBD1 (5 bases). CDR3 length: 14 amino acids. V shed 1 base and J shed 1 base, with 8 bases lying between them. CDR1 is SGHNT and CDR2 is YYREEE in the germline V gene (reference sequence). This CDR3 is CASSLSTENTEAFF. The CDR3 region has the DNA TGTGCCAGCAGCTTGTCGACAGAGAACACTGAAGCTTTCTTT.

The chain carries TRBV30 and TRBJ2-3, with D possibly being TRBD2 (6 bases). Germline loops: CDR1 GTSNPN, CDR2 SVGIG (reference sequence). V lost 8 bases, J lost 5 bases, and 17 bases lay in between. The CDR3 contains 13 residues. Written as DNA, the CDR3 is TGTGCCGGAGTCAGGACTATGGAAGATACGCAGTATTTT. Translating gives CAGVRTMEDTQYF.

The chain links TRBV9 to TRBJ2-7, with D possibly being TRBD1 (5 bases). Trimming removed 3 bases at V and 1 base at J, with 8 bases between. The CDR3 has 13 amino acids. Germline V gene sequence: CDR1 SGDLS, CDR2 YYNGEE. CDR3 region: CASSADISYEQYF. The CDR3 nucleotides are TGTGCCAGCAGCGCGGACATTTCCTACGAGCAGTACTTC.

The table lists this clone with a count of one. This rearrangement joins TRBV2 to TRBJ1-6, with D hard to call. Trimming removed 5 bases from V and 8 bases from J, with 16 bases in between. The CDR3 totals 15 residues. Looked up from germline, CDR1 is SNHLY and CDR2 is FYNNEI. The CDR3 coding sequence is TGTGCCAGCAGTCTAGGGAGCTCAGGTGATTCACCCCTCCACTTT. Translating gives CASSLGSSGDSPLHF.

The chain uses TRBV2 and TRBJ2-3, with 8 nucleotides matching TRBD2. The CDR3 totals 15 residues. Germline assignment: CDR1 SNHLY and CDR2 FYNNEI. Trimming at V came to 3 bases and at J to 6 bases, leaving 8 bases not matched to a gene. CDR3 amino acids: CASSDGGSGIDTQYF. CDR3 bases: TGTGCCAGCAGTGACGGAGGTAGCGGGATCGATACGCAGTATTTT.

CDR3 residues: CASSLSGSGVYEQYF. CDR3 nucleotide sequence: TGTGCCAGCAGCTTATCCGGTAGCGGAGTCTACGAGCAGTACTTC. V usage is TRBV7-9 and J usage is TRBJ2-7, with D maybe TRBD2 (6 bases). Trimming left V 2 bases short and J 3 bases short, with 14 bases between. The germline V gene encodes CDR1 SEHNR and CDR2 FQNEAQ (reference sequence). The CDR3 has 15 residues. Complete variable domain (other parts from reference TRBV7-9 and TRBJ2-7): DTGVSQNPRHKITKRGQNVTFRCDPISEHNRLYWYRQTLGQGPEFLTYFQNEAQLEKSRLLSDRFSAERPKGSFSTLEIQRTEQGDSAMYLCASSLSGSGVYEQYFGPGTRLTVT.

The gene calls are TRBV28 and TRBJ1-4; D is possibly TRBD1 (6 bases). This CDR3 is 16 amino acids long. Germline CDR1 is MDHEN and CDR2 is SYDVKM. Trimming cost V 6 bases and J 7 bases, with 21 bases left between them. The CDR3 sequence is CASSASNRAISEKLFF. The CDR3, as DNA: TGTGCCAGCAGCGCCAGTAACAGGGCGATAAGTGAAAAACTGTTTTTT.

The CDR3 reads CASSLPGTSGRKSYNEQFF. The CDR3 DNA reads TGTGCCAGCAGTTTACCCGGGACTAGCGGGAGGAAAAGCTACAATGAGCAGTTCTTC. This chain links TRBV27 with TRBJ2-1, with TRBD2 identical over 15 bases. Unmatched junction bases numbered 8, after V lost 2 bases and J lost 3 bases. Germline V gives CDR1 MNHEY, CDR2 SMNVEV (reference sequence). The CDR3 totals 19 residues.

This clone was observed a handful of times. J is TRBJ1-1 and V is TRBV7-2; D possibly corresponds to TRBD1 (5 bases). The germline V gene encodes CDR1 SGHTA and CDR2 FQGNSA. This CDR3 region has 14 residues. V gave up 4 bases and J gave up 9 bases, with 18 bases separating them. The CDR3 loop reads CASSSTGPLTKAFF. The CDR3, as DNA: TGTGCCAGCAGCTCCACAGGCCCTCTTACTAAAGCTTTCTTT.

The V call is TRBV15, the J call TRBJ2-1; TRBD1 aligns across 9 bases. CDR3 length equals 15 residues. Germline CDR1 and CDR2: LNHNV and YYDKDF (reference sequence). With 3 bases clipped from V and 6 bases from J, the junction kept 6 bases outside the gene matches. The CDR3 DNA is TGTGCCACCAGCAGCGCCGGGACAGGGCGCAATGAGCAGTTCTTC. Protein: CATSSAGTGRNEQFF.

CDR3 nucleotide sequence: TGTGCCAGCGCCGGGACTAGCGGGAGGGGGAACTACAATGAGCAGTTCTTC. The encoded protein is CASAGTSGRGNYNEQFF. The chain combines TRBV9 with TRBJ2-1; 16 bases line up with TRBD2. This CDR3 region has 17 residues. V shed 7 bases, J shed 3 bases, and the junction held 7 bases outside the gene matches. CDR1 and CDR2 from the germline V gene are SGDLS and YYNGEE. Variable domain in full (rest from reference TRBV9 and TRBJ2-1): DSGVTQTPKHLITATGQRVTLRCSPRSGDLSVYWYQQSLDQGLQFLIQYYNGEERAKGNILERFSAQQFPDLHSELNLSSLELGDSALYFCASAGTSGRGNYNEQFFGPGTRLTVL.

This chain joins TRBV9 and TRBJ2-6; no definite D call. The ends were cut back, 2 bases at V and 0 bases at J, with 15 bases in the middle. Germline CDR1 is SGDLS and CDR2 is YYNGEE. The CDR3 totals 18 residues. The CDR3: CASSVGQVPSSGANVLTF. CDR3 DNA: TGTGCCAGCAGCGTTGGCCAGGTTCCAAGCTCTGGGGCCAACGTCCTGACTTTC.

The chain joins TRBV4-1 to TRBJ2-5; D might be TRBD1 (6 bases). The CDR3 sequence is 13 residues long. Germline V gives CDR1 MGHRA, CDR2 YSYEKL. Trimming stripped 6 bases from V and 1 base from J, with 9 bases between. The CDR3 region is CASSRTVQETQYF. In DNA, the CDR3 is TGCGCCAGCAGTCGGACAGTCCAAGAGACCCAGTACTTC.

The chain joins TRBV6-5 to TRBJ1-1, with a weak D call TRBD1 (6 bases). Germline V gene lookup returns CDR1 MNHEY and CDR2 SVGAGI. The V end was cut by 6 bases, the J end by 9 bases, with 11 bases between. There are 11 residues in the CDR3. The CDR3 sequence is CASSLDRKAFF. The CDR3 coding sequence is TGTGCCAGCAGCCTAGACAGGAAAGCTTTCTTT.

This clone came up a few times. This sample also contains other DNA sequences that code for the same CDR3. The rearrangement uses TRBV7-2 and TRBJ1-2, with a possible D match to TRBD1 (5 bases). Looked up from germline, CDR1 is SGHTA and CDR2 is FQGNSA. The CDR3 is made up of 15 amino acids. The V end was cut by 1 base, the J end by 2 bases, with 11 bases between. The CDR3: CASSLGRGRNYGYTF. In nucleotides, the CDR3 is TGTGCCAGCAGCTTAGGGAGGGGACGGAACTATGGCTACACCTTC.

This clone came up a few times. Its ends do not fully match the called genes, so a read error is possible. The chain employs TRBV28 and TRBJ1-1, with 8 bases aligning to TRBD1. This CDR3 has 15 amino acids. Germline-derived CDR1 and CDR2 are MDHEN and SYDVKM. The CDR3 DNA sequence: TGTGCCAGCAGTTTGGGGGACAGGCTGAATACTGAAGCTTTCTTT. Its translation: CASSLGDRLNTEAFF.

This chain joins TRBV4-3 and TRBJ1-4; weak D call: TRBD1 (6 bases). Germline CDR1 reads LGHNA; CDR2 reads YSLEER. V lost 2 bases to trimming and J lost 8 bases, with 15 bases between them. This CDR3 has 15 residues. The CDR3 region is CASSQTGQPVEKLFF. CDR3 nucleotides: TGCGCCAGCAGCCAAACCGGACAGCCGGTCGAAAAACTGTTTTTT.

V usage is TRBV5-1 and J usage is TRBJ2-6; TRBD1 aligns across 9 bases. Per the germline V gene, CDR1 is SGHRS and CDR2 is YFSETQ. CDR3 length: 18 amino acids. The J segment lost 0 bases and the V segment lost 4 bases, leaving 8 bases of the junction unmatched. The CDR3 spells CASSPLGQGSSGANVLTF. CDR3 nucleotide sequence: TGCGCCAGCAGCCCACTGGGACAGGGCTCCTCTGGGGCCAACGTCCTGACTTTC.

V is TRBV2 and J is TRBJ1-1; D is uncertain. The length of the CDR3 is 13 residues. Looked up from germline, CDR1 is SNHLY and CDR2 is FYNNEI. V lost 2 bases to trimming and J lost 3 bases, with 7 bases between them. The CDR3 bases are TGTGCCAGCAGTGAACGGCAGGACACTGAAGCTTTCTTT. It codes for CASSERQDTEAFF.

V and J are TRBV28 and TRBJ2-7, with TRBD2 matching 11 bases. The V gene's germline CDR1 is MDHEN and CDR2 SYDVKM. J gave up 0 bases and V 5 bases, and 3 bases lay outside the gene matches. CDR3 length equals 15 residues. CDR3: CASSPGLADSYEQYF. The CDR3 nucleotides are TGTGCCAGCAGTCCGGGACTAGCGGACTCCTACGAGCAGTACTTC.

The gene calls are TRBV6-5 and TRBJ2-7; D possibly corresponds to TRBD1 (5 bases). The CDR3 is 14 residues long. CDR1 and CDR2 (germline): MNHEY, SVGAGI. V gave up 2 bases and J gave up 3 bases, with 11 bases separating them. The CDR3 reads CASSYVGASYEQYF. The DNA of the CDR3 is TGTGCCAGCAGTTACGTAGGGGCGAGCTACGAGCAGTACTTC.

CDR3 region: CASSSTGEPVLYGYTF. The CDR3 DNA sequence: TGTGCCAGCAGCTCCACCGGGGAGCCGGTCCTCTATGGCTACACCTTC. The genes are TRBV9 and TRBJ1-2; D is unresolved. Trimming took off 4 bases at V and 4 bases at J, with 20 bases between the two ends. This CDR3 has 16 amino acids. CDR1 is SGDLS and CDR2 is YYNGEE in the germline V gene.

The chain has TRBV18 and TRBJ2-2; 13 bases map to TRBD2. The length of the CDR3 is 18 residues. Germline CDR1 is KGHSH and CDR2 is LQKENI. V was pared by 0 bases and J by 3 bases, with 4 bases of the junction left unmatched. CDR3 coding DNA: TGTGCCAGCTCACCACCGAGGACTAGCGGGAGTTACACCGGGGAGCTGTTTTTT. It encodes CASSPPRTSGSYTGELFF. Based on the CDR3 plus reference TRBV18 and TRBJ2-2, the full variable domain is NAGVMQNPRHLVRRRGQEARLRCSPMKGHSHVYWYRQLPEEGLKFMVYLQKENIIDESGMPKERFSAEFPKEGPSILRIQQVVRGDSAAYFCASSPPRTSGSYTGELFFGEGSRLTVL.